The 30 T cell receptor beta chains given below trace back to one sample, sequenced in a study of CD8+ T cells in alopecia areata. Described treatment: oral pan-JAK inhibitor, 5-10 mg twice daily. Following extraction, RNA underwent reverse transcription to cDNA, which served as the sequencing template. The repertoire was sequenced with immunoSEQ multiplex PCR; TCRdb's copy has only in-frame clones and lacks some. The sample includes some 220,000 clones, more than 45% of them seen just once. The material was CD4+ T cells sorted from blood, obtained at week 4, from a patient treated with tofacitinib. The receptors come from a human donor with alopecia areata.

The chain's CDR3 is CASSFDGQPQHF. As DNA, the CDR3 is TGTGCCAGCAGCTTCGACGGTCAGCCCCAGCATTTT. The rearrangement links TRBV11-2 to TRBJ1-5; no firm D call. V lost 3 bases, J lost 6 bases, and 6 bases lay in between. This CDR3 is 12 amino acids long. The germline CDR1 and CDR2 sequences are SGHAT and FQNNGV.

The chain recombines TRBV29-1 with TRBJ2-2, with D hard to call. The CDR3 is made up of 13 amino acids. The germline CDR1 and CDR2 sequences are SQVTM and ANQGSEA. V shed 3 bases and J shed 0 bases, with 5 bases lying between them. In nucleotides, the CDR3 is TGCAGCGTTGATTCCGCGAACACCGGGGAGCTGTTTTTT. Translating it yields CSVDSANTGELFF.

The chain carries TRBV7-6 and TRBJ1-3; no clear D. V lost 2 bases, J lost 0 bases, and 14 bases lay in between. This CDR3 region has 17 residues. The germline gives CDR1 SGHVS, CDR2 FNYEAQ. The CDR3 region has the DNA TGTGCCAGCAGCTTACGTCCCACCCGGAGCTCTGGAAACACCATATATTTT. Translation gives CASSLRPTRSSGNTIYF.

The chain employs TRBV10-3 and TRBJ2-3; D perhaps matches TRBD1 (6 bases). V was pared by 2 bases and J by 5 bases, with 17 bases between. Germline-derived CDR1 and CDR2 are ENHRY and SYGVKD. The CDR3 spans 16 residues. The CDR3 loop is CAISERSAGVIDTQYF. DNA of the CDR3: TGTGCCATCAGTGAGAGGTCGGCAGGGGTTATAGATACGCAGTATTTT.

The chain joins TRBV29-1 to TRBJ1-2; no reliable D call. Germline CDR1 is SQVTM and CDR2 is ANQGSEA. Trimming took 2 bases from V and 5 from J, leaving 6 bases between them. CDR3 size: 11 residues. CDR3 region: CSVEPSYGYTF. CDR3 nucleotides: TGCAGCGTTGAACCCAGTTATGGCTACACCTTC.

The CDR3 loop reads CAWSQGGYGYTF. The CDR3 DNA reads as TGTGCCTGGAGTCAGGGGGGGTATGGCTACACCTTC. The chain couples TRBV30 to TRBJ1-2, with 7 bases identical to TRBD1. The CDR3 has 12 residues. Germline CDR1 and CDR2: GTSNPN and SVGIG (reference sequence). Losses at the gene ends were 2 bases for V and 5 bases for J; bases not matched to a gene: 2.

In DNA, the CDR3 is TGTGCCTGGAGTGTGGGACCAAACGAGCAGTACTTC. Encoded protein: CAWSVGPNEQYF. The rearrangement joins TRBV30 to TRBJ2-7; the D call may be TRBD1 or TRBD2 (5 bases each). The V gene's germline CDR1 is GTSNPN and CDR2 SVGIG (reference sequence). Trimming left V 0 bases short and J 5 bases short, with 8 bases between. CDR3 length: 12 amino acids.

This clone was seen more than once but under ten times. A junction boundary mismatches the germline segment, possibly from a read error. The chain recombines TRBV5-1 with TRBJ1-4, with D maybe TRBD1 (6 bases). CDR1 SGHRS and CDR2 YFSETQ come from the germline V gene. The length of the CDR3 is 15 residues. CDR3 amino acids: CASSQRGTTNEKLFF. The CDR3, as DNA: TGCGCCAGCAGCCAGAGGGGGACAACAAATGAAAAACTGTTTTTT.

The gene calls are TRBV2 and TRBJ1-2; 7 nucleotides line up with TRBD1. The ends lost 7 bases at V and 4 bases at J; junction bases unmatched: 9. CDR1 and CDR2 (germline): SNHLY, FYNNEI. The length of the CDR3 is 14 residues. CDR3 residues: CASNRQGEIYGYTF. The CDR3 nucleotides read TGTGCCAGCAACAGACAGGGAGAAATCTATGGCTACACCTTC.

The chain uses TRBV15 and TRBJ1-1; TRBD1 agrees at 10 bases. CDR1 LNHNV and CDR2 YYDKDF come from the germline V gene (reference sequence). This CDR3 contains 16 residues. Trimming took 5 bases from V and 5 from J; bases not matched to a gene: 11. CDR3 amino acids: CATSGQRQGAGTEAFF. The CDR3 bases are TGTGCCACCAGCGGACAACGACAGGGGGCTGGGACTGAAGCTTTCTTT.

This clone has just a few counts. The chain links TRBV6-5 to TRBJ1-5; D gene ambiguous. The germline V and J ends were trimmed by 0 bases and 2 bases, with 8 bases remaining between them. There are 15 residues in the CDR3. Germline lookup yields CDR1 MNHEY and CDR2 SVGAGI. The CDR3 bases are TGTGCCAGCAGTTACTCGATTTTGGGCAATCAGCCCCAGCATTTT. Translated, it gives CASSYSILGNQPQHF.

The rearrangement links TRBV2 to TRBJ2-3; a weak D match, TRBD1 (6 bases). V dropped 4 bases and J dropped 6 bases, with 8 bases sitting between them. The CDR3 runs 12 residues. Germline CDR1 reads SNHLY; CDR2 reads FYNNEI. The CDR3 loop reads CASSGRGDTQYF. The CDR3 bases are TGTGCCAGCAGTGGTAGGGGGGATACGCAGTATTTT.

The table lists this clone with a few counts. This chain uses TRBV2 with TRBJ1-4; TRBD1 might be the D (5 bases). The V and J ends lost 1 base and 6 bases respectively, with 12 bases between them. The CDR3 consists of 15 residues. The germline CDR1 and CDR2 sequences are SNHLY and FYNNEI. The CDR3 protein is CASSEDRGSYEKLFF. DNA for the CDR3: TGTGCCAGCAGTGAAGACCGGGGGTCCTATGAAAAACTGTTTTTT.

The chain combines TRBV10-2 with TRBJ2-5, with TRBD1 identical over 12 bases. CDR1 WSHSY and CDR2 SAAADI come from the germline V gene. The CDR3 is 15 residues long. The J segment lost 5 bases and the V segment lost 4 bases, leaving 5 bases of the junction unmatched. The CDR3 protein is CASSAGTGGLETQYF. CDR3 DNA: TGCGCCAGCAGTGCCGGGACAGGGGGCCTCGAGACCCAGTACTTC.

This rearrangement joins TRBV5-6 to TRBJ2-2; 9 bases fit TRBD1. From germline, CDR1 is SGHDT and CDR2 YYEEEE. The junction had 6 bases not matched to a gene; V was cut back by 5 bases and J by 4 bases. The CDR3 spans 15 residues. CDR3 amino acids: CASRLTGGVTGELFF. For the CDR3, the DNA is TGTGCCAGCAGGCTGACAGGGGGTGTCACCGGGGAGCTGTTTTTT.

The J gene is TRBJ1-6, the V gene TRBV19; D not certain. The CDR3 runs to 15 residues. Germline assignment: CDR1 LNHDA and CDR2 SQIVND (reference sequence). V lost 4 bases and J 0 bases, leaving 7 bases between the germline ends. DNA for the CDR3: TGTGCCAGTAGTACACGAGTCTCCTATAATTCACCCCTCCACTTT. Its translation is CASSTRVSYNSPLHF.

The CDR3 loop is CASSPPFAGGLYEQYF. The CDR3 DNA reads as TGTGCCAGCTCACCACCGTTCGCAGGGGGACTCTACGAGCAGTACTTC. The chain has TRBV18 and TRBJ2-7; D is perhaps TRBD1 (7 bases). The CDR3 consists of 16 residues. The V and J ends lost 0 bases and 3 bases respectively, with 15 bases between them. Germline V gene lookup returns CDR1 KGHSH and CDR2 LQKENI.

The chain carries TRBV29-1 and TRBJ2-7; D may be TRBD1 (5 bases). V was trimmed by 1 base and J by 1 base, leaving 8 bases between them. Germline CDR1 and CDR2: SQVTM and ANQGSEA. The CDR3 spans 13 residues. The CDR3 DNA follows: TGCAGCGTTGAAGCGGACAAATCCTACGAGCAGTACTTC. It is translated as CSVEADKSYEQYF.

V gene TRBV7-2 combines with J gene TRBJ2-4, with TRBD1 identical over 7 bases. Trimming removed 5 bases from V and 2 bases from J; junction bases left unmatched: 9. CDR3 length: 16 residues. CDR1 is SGHTA, CDR2 FQGNSA, per germline. The CDR3 loop is CASSLTGMMTKNIQYF. Written as DNA, the CDR3 is TGTGCCAGCAGCCTGACAGGGATGATGACCAAAAACATTCAGTACTTC.

In its sample, this clone was seen a few times. The chain joins TRBV7-2 to TRBJ1-1; D not certain. The CDR3 loop spans 13 amino acids. Germline CDR1 SGHTA, CDR2 FQGNSA. Trimming pared 8 bases from V and 0 bases from J, leaving 10 bases between. This CDR3 is CASRTALNTEAFF. CDR3 bases: TGTGCCAGCCGCACAGCATTGAACACTGAAGCTTTCTTT.

The J gene is TRBJ2-1, the V gene TRBV29-1; 11 bases are a match to TRBD1. Germline loops: CDR1 SQVTM, CDR2 ANQGSEA. This CDR3 comprises 14 residues. J was trimmed by 6 bases and V by 2 bases; bases with no gene match: 3. CDR3 protein: CSVETGTGGNEQFF. The CDR3 region has the DNA TGCAGCGTTGAAACCGGGACAGGGGGCAATGAGCAGTTCTTC.

This clone was recorded a few times. The V gene is TRBV5-1, the J gene TRBJ1-2; 7 bases are a match to TRBD1. V was pared by 0 bases and J by 7 bases, with 6 bases of the junction left unmatched. CDR1 and CDR2 from the germline V gene are SGHRS and YFSETQ. The CDR3 is 14 residues long. The DNA for the CDR3 is TGCGCCAGCAGCTTGGACCGACAGGGAGGTGGCTACACCTTC. It encodes CASSLDRQGGGYTF.

The genes are TRBV10-3 and TRBJ2-5; TRBD1 aligns across 9 bases. The CDR3 sequence is 14 residues long. The V gene's germline CDR1 is ENHRY and CDR2 SYGVKD. V trimming: 4 bases; J trimming: 5 bases; junction bases outside the gene matches: 5. CDR3 in amino acids: CAISGTGGRETQYF. The CDR3 DNA reads TGTGCCATCAGTGGAACAGGGGGCAGGGAGACCCAGTACTTC.

This clone was found a few times. The chain is built from TRBV2 and TRBJ2-4; D remains unclear. Germline values: CDR1 SNHLY, CDR2 FYNNEI. The V and J ends lost 2 bases and 1 base respectively, with 15 bases between them. This CDR3 comprises 17 residues. This chain's CDR3 is CASSELEPQVAKNIQYF. Written as DNA, the CDR3 is TGTGCCAGCAGTGAACTCGAGCCCCAAGTGGCCAAAAACATTCAGTACTTC.

The chain is built from TRBV14 and TRBJ1-1; D unclear. This CDR3 comprises 13 residues. The V gene's germline CDR1 is SGHDN and CDR2 FVKESK. The V and J ends lost 6 bases and 4 bases respectively, with 12 bases between them. The CDR3 loop reads CASRERGSTEAFF. CDR3 sequence (DNA): TGTGCCAGCAGGGAGAGAGGGAGCACTGAAGCTTTCTTT. Variable domain in full (rest from reference TRBV14 and TRBJ1-1): EAGVTQFPSHSVIEKGQTVTLRCDPISGHDNLYWYRRVMGKEIKFLLHFVKESKQDESGMPNNRFLAERTGGTYSTLKVQPAELEDSGVYFCASRERGSTEAFFGQGTRLTVV.

In regard to this clone: One junction end does not reproduce the germline sequence, and a read error may be involved. J is TRBJ1-5 and V is TRBV5-4; D is unresolved. The germline CDR1 and CDR2 sequences are SGHNT and YYREEE (reference sequence). This CDR3 is built from 8 residues. The CDR3 DNA sequence: TGTGCCAGCAGCTTGAAAGGTTTT. Its translation: CASSLKGF.

The chain has TRBV7-6 and TRBJ1-4; TRBD1 is a possible D gene (6 bases). Germline V gene data show CDR1 as SGHVS and CDR2 as FNYEAQ. Trimming cost V 1 base and J 0 bases, with 6 bases left between them. This CDR3 comprises 15 residues. The CDR3 spells CASSLGTATNEKLFF. The CDR3 coding sequence is TGTGCCAGCAGCTTAGGGACAGCAACTAATGAAAAACTGTTTTTT. Variable domain in full (rest from reference TRBV7-6 and TRBJ1-4): GAGVSQSPRYKVTKRGQDVALRCDPISGHVSLYWYRQALGQGPEFLTYFNYEAQQDKSGLPNDRFSAERPEGSISTLTIQRTEQRDSAMYRCASSLGTATNEKLFFGSGTQLSVL.

The CDR3 DNA reads as TGTGCCAGCAGCTCTCAGGGAGGGAAGGAAGCTTTCTTT. Amino acid sequence: CASSSQGGKEAFF. The V and J genes are TRBV7-3 and TRBJ1-1, with a weak D call TRBD1 (5 bases). The CDR3 extends over 13 amino acids. Germline V gives CDR1 SGHTA, CDR2 FQGTGA. Trimming shortened V by 4 bases and J by 8 bases, and 14 bases separated the two germline ends. Looking up the rest from reference TRBV7-3 and TRBJ1-1 gives the full variable domain: GAGVSQTPSNKVTEKGKYVELRCDPISGHTALYWYRQSLGQGPEFLIYFQGTGAADDSGLPNDRFFAVRPEGSVSTLKIQRTERGDSAVYLCASSSQGGKEAFFGQGTRLTVV.

This clone was seen only once. The chain uses TRBV4-3 and TRBJ2-5; unclear D gene. Germline V gene lookup returns CDR1 LGHNA and CDR2 YSLEER. V was cut by 0 bases and J by 5 bases, with 13 bases left in between. The CDR3 covers 15 residues. The DNA for the CDR3 is TGCGCCAGCAGCCAAGATTCCCGCGACGGGGAGACCCAGTACTTC. As protein: CASSQDSRDGETQYF.

In this sample, this clone turned up once. The chain combines TRBV4-1 with TRBJ1-2, with D possibly being TRBD1 (5 bases). Germline loops: CDR1 MGHRA, CDR2 YSYEKL. The CDR3 contains 14 residues. V lost 0 bases and J 3 bases, leaving 8 bases between the germline ends. CDR3 nucleotides: TGCGCCAGCAGCCAAGAACGGGGGGACTATGGCTACACCTTC. Translating it yields CASSQERGDYGYTF.